This TCR beta chain was identified in a study of primary melanoma T cells and metastatic recurrence. Study-level information: Samples were primary melanomas of stage T2 to T4. Study-level results: Independent of thickness, ulceration, mitotic rate and age, T-cell fraction reportedly predicted outcome. Regardless of ulceration, mitotic rate or nodal disease, >20% T-cell fraction appeared protective.

The table came from immunoSEQ multiplex PCR; TCRdb's copy has only in-frame clones and leaves some out. The profile shows over a hundred clones, 90% of them singletons. In the case of this clone: The antigen remains undetermined.

V dropped 4 bases and J dropped 1; count of bases not matched to a gene: 5. The length of the CDR3 is 16 residues. Germline values: CDR1 SGHNT, CDR2 YENEEA. Patients with resected primary melanoma were considered at risk of metastatic recurrence. Sequences were obtained from melanoma tumor tissue. The receptor was derived from a human donor with melanoma. The V and J genes are TRBV11-3 and TRBJ2-5; 11 bases match TRBD1. This chain's CDR3 is CASSSTGTGGQETQYF. CDR3 DNA: TGTGCCAGCAGCTCCACCGGGACAGGGGGCCAAGAGACCCAGTACTTC.